This T cell receptor beta chain was recorded in a study of monozygotic twins with inflammatory bowel disease (dated by TCRdb to between 2018 and 2021). Background for the entire study: The full study comprised around 30 monozygotic twin pairs: nine German pairs (four IBD-concordant, five IBD-discordant) and 19 IBD-discordant Danish pairs. Within discordant pairs, disease-associated traits were sought mainly by comparing IBD patients with their genetically identical healthy co-twins. Each individual had, on average, about 151 000 unique TCRalpha sequences and 181 000 unique TCRbeta sequences available for analysis.

The germline V gene supplies CDR1 LGHNA and CDR2 YSLEER. From the cysteine up to the phenylalanine, the CDR3 has a length of 14 residues. No DNA accompanies this entry. Broad study findings and their caveats: Concordant and discordant twins showed no difference in repertoire similarity, possibly because of limited statistical power. The analysis was unable to tell different T cell subtypes apart. Differing immunosuppressive treatments among patients may have added background noise and inter-individual variability to the repertoires. The results gave no support for a single strong signal or clonotype linked to IBD. Fewer clonotypes were shared with other individuals by IBD patients than by healthy twins, most markedly in patients showing signs of disease activity. IBD patients had lower TCRbeta repertoire diversity, measured by the inverse Simpson index, than their healthy co-twins.

The library was produced with 5' RACE. Each TCR library was prepared from about 3.5 ug of total RNA. cDNA was synthesized with SMARTScribe reverse transcriptase in eight separate reactions per sample. During cDNA synthesis, template switching introduced unique molecular identifiers that contained a 6-nucleotide sample barcode. TCRalpha and TCRbeta cDNA was amplified by two nested PCRs of 16 and 9 cycles, with bead purification after each PCR. Before amplification, cDNA was treated with uracil DNA-glycosylase and purified using the QIAquick PCR purification kit. The second PCR was the step at which Illumina TruSeq-compatible adapters and sample-specific barcodes were added. Library quality and concentration were assessed using TapeStation and Qubit, and approximately 5 ng of each library was pooled. Pooled libraries were sequenced on an Illumina HiSeq2500 single-index Rapid Run with 2 x 100 bp reads and custom sequencing primers. On the authors' methods: MiGEC version 1.2.6 was used for UMI-based consensus assembly to correct PCR and sequencing errors. MiXCR version 2.1.1 was used for V(D)J alignment, clonotype assembly and CDR3 extraction. Normalisation of gene usage, clonotype sharing and MAIT/NKT TCR abundance was achieved by analysing the top 1000, 10 000 and 20 000 clonotypes per sample. After downsampling to 27 000 UMIs, diversity was calculated as the inverse Simpson index using the vegan R package. Paired Mann-Whitney U tests on discordant twin pairs were used, with Benjamini-Hochberg multiple-testing correction. TCRdb reprocessed the public reads and reports one entry per CDR3 protein sequence, without DNA. These V and J calls derive from TCRdb rather than the authors' analysis. In this sample's table one finds under 350,000 distinct CDR3 sequences. Clones ranked in the top ten supply over 5% of the sample.

From each donor, a roughly 2.6 ml peripheral blood sample was collected into PAXgene tubes and stored at -80 degrees C. Without T cell sorting, total RNA was isolated from whole blood using the PAXgene blood miRNA kit on an automated QIAcube. Deep TCRalpha and TCRbeta repertoire profiling with unique molecular barcoding was performed on peripheral blood of monozygotic twin pairs concordant or discordant for inflammatory bowel disease. Smoking habits were recorded for all twin pairs, with individuals classified as current, former or never smokers. About this clonotype itself: The clone's antigen remains unknown.

The V and J genes are TRBV4-3 and TRBJ1-4; TCRdb's D call of TRBD1 is untestable without DNA. This sequence originates from a human donor with ulcerative colitis or Crohn's disease, or a healthy co-twin of an affected twin (not recorded which). Sequenced input: blood. The CDR3 protein: CASSQQGGDEKLFF.